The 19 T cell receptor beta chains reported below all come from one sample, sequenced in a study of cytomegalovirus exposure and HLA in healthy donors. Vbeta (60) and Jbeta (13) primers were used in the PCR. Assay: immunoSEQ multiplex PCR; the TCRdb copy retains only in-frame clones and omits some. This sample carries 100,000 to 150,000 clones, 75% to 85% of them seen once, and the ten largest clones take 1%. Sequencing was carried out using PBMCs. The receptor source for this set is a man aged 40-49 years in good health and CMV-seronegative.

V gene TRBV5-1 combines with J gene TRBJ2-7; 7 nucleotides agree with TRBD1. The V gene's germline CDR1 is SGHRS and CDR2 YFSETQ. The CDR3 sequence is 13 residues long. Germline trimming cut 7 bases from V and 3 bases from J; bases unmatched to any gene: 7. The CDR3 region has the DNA TGCGCCAGCCGCGATCCAGGGGGCTACGAGCAGTACTTC. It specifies CASRDPGGYEQYF.

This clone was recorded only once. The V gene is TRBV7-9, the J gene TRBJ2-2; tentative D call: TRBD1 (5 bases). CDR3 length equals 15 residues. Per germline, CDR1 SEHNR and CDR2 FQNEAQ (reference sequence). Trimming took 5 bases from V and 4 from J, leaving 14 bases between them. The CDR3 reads CASSEGQLLTGELFF. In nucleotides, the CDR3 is TGTGCCAGCAGCGAAGGACAACTGCTCACCGGGGAGCTGTTTTTT. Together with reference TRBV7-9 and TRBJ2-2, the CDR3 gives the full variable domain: DTGVSQNPRHKITKRGQNVTFRCDPISEHNRLYWYRQTLGQGPEFLTYFQNEAQLEKSRLLSDRFSAERPKGSFSTLEIQRTEQGDSAMYLCASSEGQLLTGELFFGEGSRLTVL.

Here the CDR3 reads CASSPPRGTVGNTIYF. Here the CDR3 DNA reads TGTGCCAGCAGCCCCCCTCGCGGGACAGTTGGGAACACCATATATTTT. The chain has TRBV9 and TRBJ1-3, with 7 nucleotides matching TRBD1. The CDR3 runs 16 residues. The junction had 14 bases not matched to a gene; V was cut back by 4 bases and J by 7 bases. The germline gives CDR1 SGDLS, CDR2 YYNGEE.

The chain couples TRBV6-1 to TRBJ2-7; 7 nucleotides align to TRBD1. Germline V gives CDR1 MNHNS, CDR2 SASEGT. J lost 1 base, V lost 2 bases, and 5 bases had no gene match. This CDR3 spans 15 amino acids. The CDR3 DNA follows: TGTGCCAGCAGTGAAAAAAGACAGGGATCCTACGAGCAGTACTTC. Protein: CASSEKRQGSYEQYF.

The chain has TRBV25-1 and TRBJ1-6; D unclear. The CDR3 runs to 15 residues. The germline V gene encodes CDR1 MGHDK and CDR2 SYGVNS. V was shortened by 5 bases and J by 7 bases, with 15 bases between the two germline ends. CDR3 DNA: TGTGCCAGCAGTCGCGCCGAGGGTCGCAATTCACCCCTCCACTTT. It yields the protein CASSRAEGRNSPLHF.

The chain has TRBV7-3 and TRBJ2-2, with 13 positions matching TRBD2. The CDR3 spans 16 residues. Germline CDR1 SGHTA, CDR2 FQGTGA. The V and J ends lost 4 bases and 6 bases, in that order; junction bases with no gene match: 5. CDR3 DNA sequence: TGTGCCAGCAGCTCAAGACTAGCGGGAGGTTCCGGGGAGCTGTTTTTT. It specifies CASSSRLAGGSGELFF.

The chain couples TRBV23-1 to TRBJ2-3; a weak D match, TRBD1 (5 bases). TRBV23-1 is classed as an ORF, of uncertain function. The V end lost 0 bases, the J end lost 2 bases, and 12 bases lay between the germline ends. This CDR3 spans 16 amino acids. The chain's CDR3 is CASSQSKGMTTDTQYF. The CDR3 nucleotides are TGCGCCAGCAGTCAATCGAAGGGGATGACCACAGATACGCAGTATTTT.

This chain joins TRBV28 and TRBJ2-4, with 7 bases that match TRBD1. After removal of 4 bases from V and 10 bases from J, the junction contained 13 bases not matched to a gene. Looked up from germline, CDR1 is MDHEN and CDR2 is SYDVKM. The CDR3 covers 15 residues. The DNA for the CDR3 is TGTGCCAGCAGTTCGCCGAGCCAAACAGGGGTTATTCAGTACTTC. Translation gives CASSSPSQTGVIQYF.

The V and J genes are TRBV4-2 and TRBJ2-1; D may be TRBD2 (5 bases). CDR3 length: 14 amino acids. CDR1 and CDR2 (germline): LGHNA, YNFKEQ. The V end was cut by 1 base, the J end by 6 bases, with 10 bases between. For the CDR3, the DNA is TGTGCCAGCAGCCAAGGGGGAGCGAGCAATGAGCAGTTCTTC. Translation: CASSQGGASNEQFF.

The CDR3 sequence is CASSHPEGNTGELFF. For the CDR3, the DNA is TGTGCCAGCAGCCACCCGGAGGGAAACACCGGGGAGCTGTTTTTT. V and J are TRBV9 and TRBJ2-2; possibly TRBD2 for D (6 bases). This CDR3 comprises 15 residues. Trimming removed 4 bases at V and 2 bases at J, with 12 bases between. Germline lookup yields CDR1 SGDLS and CDR2 YYNGEE.

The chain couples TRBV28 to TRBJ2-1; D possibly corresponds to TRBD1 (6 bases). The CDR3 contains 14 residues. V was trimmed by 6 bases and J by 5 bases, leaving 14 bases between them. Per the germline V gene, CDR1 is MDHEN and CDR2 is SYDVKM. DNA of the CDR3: TGTGCCAGCAGCCCCCCAGGGGCCAACAATGAGCAGTTCTTC. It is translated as CASSPPGANNEQFF.

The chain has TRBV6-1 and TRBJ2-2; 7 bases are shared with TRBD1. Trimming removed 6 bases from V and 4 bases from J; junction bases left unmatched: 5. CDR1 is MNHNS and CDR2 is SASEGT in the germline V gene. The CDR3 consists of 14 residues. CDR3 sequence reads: CASSGQDGTGELFF. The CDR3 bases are TGTGCCAGCAGCGGACAGGACGGCACCGGGGAGCTGTTTTTT.

The CDR3 sequence: CASSLGGRTTDTQYF. Here the CDR3 DNA reads TGCGCCAGCAGCCTCGGAGGGCGAACCACAGATACGCAGTATTTT. This sequence joins TRBV5-1 and TRBJ2-3; D perhaps matches TRBD2 (6 bases). Per germline, CDR1 SGHRS and CDR2 YFSETQ. The CDR3 contains 15 residues. The V end lost 4 bases, the J end lost 2 bases, and 14 bases lay between the germline ends.

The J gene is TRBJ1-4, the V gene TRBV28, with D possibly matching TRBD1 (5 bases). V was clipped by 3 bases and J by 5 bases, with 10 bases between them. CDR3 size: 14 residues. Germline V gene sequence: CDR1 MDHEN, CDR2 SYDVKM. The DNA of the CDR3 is TGTGCCAGCAGTTTGGCAGGGAAAAATGAAAAACTGTTTTTT. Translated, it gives CASSLAGKNEKLFF.

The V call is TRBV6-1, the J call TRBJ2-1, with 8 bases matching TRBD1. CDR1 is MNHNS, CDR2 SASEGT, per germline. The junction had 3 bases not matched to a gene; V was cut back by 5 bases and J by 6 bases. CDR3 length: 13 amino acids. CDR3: CASSQQGGNEQFF. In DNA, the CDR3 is TGTGCCAGCAGTCAACAGGGGGGCAATGAGCAGTTCTTC.

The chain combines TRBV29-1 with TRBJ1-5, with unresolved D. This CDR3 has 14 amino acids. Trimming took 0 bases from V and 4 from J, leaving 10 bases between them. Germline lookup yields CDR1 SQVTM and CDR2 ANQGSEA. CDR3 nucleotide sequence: TGCAGCGTTGAAGAGGCGGGAGTGAATCAGCCCCAGCATTTT. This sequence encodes CSVEEAGVNQPQHF.

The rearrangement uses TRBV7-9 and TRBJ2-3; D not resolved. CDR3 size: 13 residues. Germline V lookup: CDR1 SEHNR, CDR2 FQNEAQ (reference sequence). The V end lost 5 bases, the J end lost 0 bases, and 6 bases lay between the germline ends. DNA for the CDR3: TGTGCCAGCAGCCCGACTAGCACAGATACGCAGTATTTT. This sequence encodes CASSPTSTDTQYF. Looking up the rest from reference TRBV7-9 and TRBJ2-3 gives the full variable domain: DTGVSQNPRHKITKRGQNVTFRCDPISEHNRLYWYRQTLGQGPEFLTYFQNEAQLEKSRLLSDRFSAERPKGSFSTLEIQRTEQGDSAMYLCASSPTSTDTQYFGPGTRLTVL.

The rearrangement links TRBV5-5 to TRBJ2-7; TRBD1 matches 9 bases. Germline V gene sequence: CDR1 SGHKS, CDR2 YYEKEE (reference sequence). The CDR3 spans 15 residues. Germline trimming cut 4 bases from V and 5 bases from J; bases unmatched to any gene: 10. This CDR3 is CASSPTRQGVHEQYF. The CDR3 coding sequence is TGTGCCAGCAGCCCTACCAGACAGGGGGTCCACGAGCAGTACTTC.

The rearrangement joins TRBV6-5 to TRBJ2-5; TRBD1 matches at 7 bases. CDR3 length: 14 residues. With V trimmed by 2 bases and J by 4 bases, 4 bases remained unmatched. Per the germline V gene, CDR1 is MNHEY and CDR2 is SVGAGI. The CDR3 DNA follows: TGTGCCAGCAGTTACGGACAGGCGGGAGAGACCCAGTACTTC. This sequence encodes CASSYGQAGETQYF.